This T cell receptor (beta chain) was retrieved from a study of T cells in Graves' hyperthyroidism and ophthalmopathy. Hyperthyroidism had been newly diagnosed in patients aged 18 to 65, and its duration was under 2 months. Each 10 ml fresh peripheral blood draw supplied the PBMCs. Amplification of TCR beta CDR3 regions used RNA as the template. HTBI primers were the set used in a first-round RT-PCR of the TCR CDR3. TCRdb reanalysed the multiplex PCR reads using MiXCR and keeps one entry per CDR3 protein. The sample contains 700,000 to 850,000 distinct CDR3 sequences, about a third of which appear only once. Trimming cost V 6 bases and J 5 bases; bases outside gene matches: 8. The germline gives CDR1 ENHRY, CDR2 SYGVKD. The CDR3 runs to 15 residues.

The chain uses TRBV10-3 and TRBJ2-7, with TRBD2 matching over 12 bases. The receptor's source is a woman aged 40 to 50 with Graves' hyperthyroidism. Sequenced material: blood. The CDR3 DNA sequence: TGTGCCATCAGCGGGACTAGCGGGTTGGGCGACGAGCAGTACTTC. Translation: CAISGTSGLGDEQYF.